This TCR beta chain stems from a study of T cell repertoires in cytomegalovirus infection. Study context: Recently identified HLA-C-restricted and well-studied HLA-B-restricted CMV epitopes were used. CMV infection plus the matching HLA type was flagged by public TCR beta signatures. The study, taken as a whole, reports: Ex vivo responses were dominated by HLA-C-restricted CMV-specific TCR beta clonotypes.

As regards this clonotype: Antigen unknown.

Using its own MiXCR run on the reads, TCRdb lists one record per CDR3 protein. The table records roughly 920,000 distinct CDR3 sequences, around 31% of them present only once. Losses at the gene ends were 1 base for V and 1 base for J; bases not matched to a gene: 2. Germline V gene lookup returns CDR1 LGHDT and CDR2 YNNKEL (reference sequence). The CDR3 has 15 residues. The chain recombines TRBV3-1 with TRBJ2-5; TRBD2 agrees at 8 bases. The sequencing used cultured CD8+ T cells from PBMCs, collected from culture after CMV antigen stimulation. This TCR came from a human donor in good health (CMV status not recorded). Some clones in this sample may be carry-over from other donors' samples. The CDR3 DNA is TGTGCCAGCAGCCAAGCGGGGGGGCTCCAAGAGACCCAGTACTTC. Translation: CASSQAGGLQETQYF.